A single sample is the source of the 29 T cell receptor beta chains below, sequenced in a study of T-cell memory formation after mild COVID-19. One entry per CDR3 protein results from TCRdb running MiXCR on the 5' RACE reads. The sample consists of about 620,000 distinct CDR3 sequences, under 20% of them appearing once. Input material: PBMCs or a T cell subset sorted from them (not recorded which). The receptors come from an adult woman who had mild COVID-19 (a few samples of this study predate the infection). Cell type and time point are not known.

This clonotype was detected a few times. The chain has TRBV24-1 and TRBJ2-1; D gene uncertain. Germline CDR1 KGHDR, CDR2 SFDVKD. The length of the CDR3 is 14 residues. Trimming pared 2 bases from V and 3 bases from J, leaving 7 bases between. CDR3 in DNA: TGTGCCACCAGTGATTACAGAGACTACAATGAGCAGTTCTTC. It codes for CATSDYRDYNEQFF.

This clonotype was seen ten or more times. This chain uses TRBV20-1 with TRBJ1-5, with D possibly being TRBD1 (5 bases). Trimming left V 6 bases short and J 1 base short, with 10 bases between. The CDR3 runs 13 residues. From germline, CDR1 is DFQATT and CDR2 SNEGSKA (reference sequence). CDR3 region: CSASRDSNQPQHF. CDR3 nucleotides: TGCAGTGCCTCTCGGGACAGCAATCAGCCCCAGCATTTT.

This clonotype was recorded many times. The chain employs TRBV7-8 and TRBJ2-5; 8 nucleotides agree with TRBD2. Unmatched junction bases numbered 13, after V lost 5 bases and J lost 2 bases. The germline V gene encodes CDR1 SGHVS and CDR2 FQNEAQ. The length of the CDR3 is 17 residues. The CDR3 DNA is TGTGCCAGCAGCCTATTCCGCTCGGCGGGGGGACAAGAGACCCAGTACTTC. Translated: CASSLFRSAGGQETQYF.

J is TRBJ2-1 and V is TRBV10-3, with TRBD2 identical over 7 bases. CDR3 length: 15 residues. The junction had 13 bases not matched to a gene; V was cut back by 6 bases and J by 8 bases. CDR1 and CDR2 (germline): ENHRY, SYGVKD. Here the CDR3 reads CAIRTTSEPCDEQFF. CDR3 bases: TGTGCCATCAGGACAACTAGCGAGCCTTGTGATGAGCAGTTCTTC.

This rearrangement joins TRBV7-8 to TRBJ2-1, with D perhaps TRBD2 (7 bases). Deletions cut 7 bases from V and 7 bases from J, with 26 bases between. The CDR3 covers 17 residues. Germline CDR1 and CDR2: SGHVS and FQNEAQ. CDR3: CASTLRAGAGQSNEQFF. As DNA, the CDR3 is TGTGCCAGCACCCTCCGTGCGGGGGCCGGGCAAAGTAATGAGCAGTTCTTC.

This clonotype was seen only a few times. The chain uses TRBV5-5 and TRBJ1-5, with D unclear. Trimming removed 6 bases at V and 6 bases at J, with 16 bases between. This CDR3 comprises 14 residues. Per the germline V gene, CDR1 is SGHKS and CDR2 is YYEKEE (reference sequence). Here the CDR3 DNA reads TGTGCCAGCACCCCCCGCCCCTCAAGTCAGCCCCAGCATTTT. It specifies CASTPRPSSQPQHF.

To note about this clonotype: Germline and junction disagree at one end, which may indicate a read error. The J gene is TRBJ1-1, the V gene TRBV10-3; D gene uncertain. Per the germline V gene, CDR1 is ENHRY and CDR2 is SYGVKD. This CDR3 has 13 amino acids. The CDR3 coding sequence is TGTGCCATCAGTGGTGTGGTGAAGACTGAAGCTTTCTTT. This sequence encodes CAISGVVKTEAFF.

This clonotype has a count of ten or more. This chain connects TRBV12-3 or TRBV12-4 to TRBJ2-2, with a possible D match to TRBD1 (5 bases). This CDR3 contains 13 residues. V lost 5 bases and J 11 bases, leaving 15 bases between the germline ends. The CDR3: CASSVRTLFELFF. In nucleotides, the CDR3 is TGTGCCAGCAGTGTCCGGACACTATTTGAGCTGTTTTTT.

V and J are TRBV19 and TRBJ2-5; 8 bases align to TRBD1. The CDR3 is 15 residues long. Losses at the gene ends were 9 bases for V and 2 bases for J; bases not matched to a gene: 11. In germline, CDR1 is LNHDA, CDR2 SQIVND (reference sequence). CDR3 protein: CASSRGQAGQETQYF. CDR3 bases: TGTGCCAGCAGCAGGGGGCAGGCCGGTCAAGAGACCCAGTACTTC.

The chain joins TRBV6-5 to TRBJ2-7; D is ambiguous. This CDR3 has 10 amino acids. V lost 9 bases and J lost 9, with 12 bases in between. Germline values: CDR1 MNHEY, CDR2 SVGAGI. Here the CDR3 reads CARGSWGQYV. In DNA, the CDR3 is TGTGCCAGGGGATCGTGGGGGCAGTACGTC.

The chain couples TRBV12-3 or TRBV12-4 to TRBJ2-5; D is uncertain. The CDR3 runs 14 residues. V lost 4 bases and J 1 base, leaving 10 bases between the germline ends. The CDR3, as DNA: TGTGCCAGCAGTTGGTTTGGGATCCAAGAGACCCAGTACTTC. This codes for CASSWFGIQETQYF.

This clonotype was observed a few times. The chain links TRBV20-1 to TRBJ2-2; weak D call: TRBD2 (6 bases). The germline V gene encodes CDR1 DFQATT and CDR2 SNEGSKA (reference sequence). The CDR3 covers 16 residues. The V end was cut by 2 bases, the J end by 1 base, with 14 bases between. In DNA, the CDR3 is TGCAGTGCTAGACCCCCCTGGCGGGGGAACACCGGGGAGCTGTTTTTT. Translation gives CSARPPWRGNTGELFF.

Here the CDR3 reads CASSEARDSLNSGANVLTF. The CDR3 nucleotides are TGTGCCAGCAGTGAAGCCCGGGACAGTTTAAACTCTGGGGCCAACGTCCTGACTTTC. V gene TRBV2 combines with J gene TRBJ2-6, with 7 bases matching TRBD1. CDR1 is SNHLY, CDR2 FYNNEI, per germline. This CDR3 spans 19 amino acids. V dropped 0 bases and J dropped 0; count of bases not matched to a gene: 8.

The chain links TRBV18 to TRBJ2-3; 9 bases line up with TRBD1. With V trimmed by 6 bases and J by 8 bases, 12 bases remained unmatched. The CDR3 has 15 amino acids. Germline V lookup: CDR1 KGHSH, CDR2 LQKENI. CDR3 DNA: TGTGCCAGCTCTTCCGGACAGGGGACGTTAGGTACGCAGTATTTT. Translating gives CASSSGQGTLGTQYF.

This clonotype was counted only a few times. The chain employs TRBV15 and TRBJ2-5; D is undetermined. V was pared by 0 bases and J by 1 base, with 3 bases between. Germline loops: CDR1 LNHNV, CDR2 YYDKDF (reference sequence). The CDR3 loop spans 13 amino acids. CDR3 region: CATSRDPQETQYF. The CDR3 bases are TGTGCCACCAGCAGAGATCCCCAAGAGACCCAGTACTTC.

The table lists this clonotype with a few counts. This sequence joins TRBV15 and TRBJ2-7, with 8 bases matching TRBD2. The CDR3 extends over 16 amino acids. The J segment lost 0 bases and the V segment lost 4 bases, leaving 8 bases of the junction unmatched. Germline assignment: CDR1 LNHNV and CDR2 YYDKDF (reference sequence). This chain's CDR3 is CATSTNTGGDSYEQYF. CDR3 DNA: TGTGCCACCAGCACTAATACGGGGGGGGACTCCTACGAGCAGTACTTC.

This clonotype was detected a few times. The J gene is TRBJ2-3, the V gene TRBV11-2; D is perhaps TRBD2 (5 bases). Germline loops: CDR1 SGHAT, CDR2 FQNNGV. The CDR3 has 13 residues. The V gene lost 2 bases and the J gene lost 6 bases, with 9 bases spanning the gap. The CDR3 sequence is CASSLSQRDTQYF. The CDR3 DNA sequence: TGTGCCAGCAGCTTAAGTCAGCGGGATACGCAGTATTTT.

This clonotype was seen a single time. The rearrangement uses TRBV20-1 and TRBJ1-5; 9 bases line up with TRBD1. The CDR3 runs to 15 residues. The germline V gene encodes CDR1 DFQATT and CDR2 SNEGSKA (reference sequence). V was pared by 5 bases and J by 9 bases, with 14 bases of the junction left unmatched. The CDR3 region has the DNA TGCAGTGCTTTAGTTCCAGGGACAGGGCCTGGGCCCCAGCATTTT. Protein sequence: CSALVPGTGPGPQHF.

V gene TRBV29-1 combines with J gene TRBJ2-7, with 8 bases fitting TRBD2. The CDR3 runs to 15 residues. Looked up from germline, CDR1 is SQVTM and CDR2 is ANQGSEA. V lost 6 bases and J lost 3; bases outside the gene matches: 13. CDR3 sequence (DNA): TGCAGCGTCGAGGGAACCGGGACTAGGATCTACGAGCAGTACTTC. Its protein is CSVEGTGTRIYEQYF.

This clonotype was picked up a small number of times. The CDR3 region is CATSTDRGLPYYGYTF. The CDR3, as DNA: TGTGCCACCAGCACGGACAGGGGGTTACCCTACTATGGCTACACCTTC. This chain links TRBV15 with TRBJ1-2; 10 positions agree with TRBD1. This CDR3 has 16 residues. V was clipped by 4 bases and J by 3 bases; unmatched bases: 8. Germline CDR1 LNHNV, CDR2 YYDKDF (reference sequence).

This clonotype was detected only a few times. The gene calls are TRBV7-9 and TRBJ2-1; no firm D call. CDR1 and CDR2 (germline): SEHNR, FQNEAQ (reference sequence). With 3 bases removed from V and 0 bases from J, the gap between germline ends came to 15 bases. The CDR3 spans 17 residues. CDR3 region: CASSLERRTSSYNEQFF. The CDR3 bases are TGTGCCAGCAGCTTGGAACGACGGACGAGCTCCTACAATGAGCAGTTCTTC. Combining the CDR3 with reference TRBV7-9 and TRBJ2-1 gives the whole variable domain DTGVSQNPRHKITKRGQNVTFRCDPISEHNRLYWYRQTLGQGPEFLTYFQNEAQLEKSRLLSDRFSAERPKGSFSTLEIQRTEQGDSAMYLCASSLERRTSSYNEQFFGPGTRLTVL.

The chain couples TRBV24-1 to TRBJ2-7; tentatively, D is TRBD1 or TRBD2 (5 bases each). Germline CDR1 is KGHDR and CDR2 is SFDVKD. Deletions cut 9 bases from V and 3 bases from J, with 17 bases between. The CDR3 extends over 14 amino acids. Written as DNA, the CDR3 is TGTGCCACCCAAGCCGCCGGGGCTCACTACGAGCAGTACTTC. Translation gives CATQAAGAHYEQYF.

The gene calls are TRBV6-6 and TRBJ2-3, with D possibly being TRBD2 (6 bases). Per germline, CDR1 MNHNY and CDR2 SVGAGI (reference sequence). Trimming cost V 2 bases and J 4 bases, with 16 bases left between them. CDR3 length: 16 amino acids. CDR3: CASSYLSAGRSDTQYF. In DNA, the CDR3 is TGTGCCAGCAGTTACCTTTCGGCAGGGAGGTCAGATACGCAGTATTTT.

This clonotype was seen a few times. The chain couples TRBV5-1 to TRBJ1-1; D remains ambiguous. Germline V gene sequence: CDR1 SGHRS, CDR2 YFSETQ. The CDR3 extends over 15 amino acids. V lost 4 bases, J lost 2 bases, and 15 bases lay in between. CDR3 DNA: TGCGCCAGCAGCCTGGGGATTGGGGATAACACTGAAGCTTTCTTT. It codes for CASSLGIGDNTEAFF.

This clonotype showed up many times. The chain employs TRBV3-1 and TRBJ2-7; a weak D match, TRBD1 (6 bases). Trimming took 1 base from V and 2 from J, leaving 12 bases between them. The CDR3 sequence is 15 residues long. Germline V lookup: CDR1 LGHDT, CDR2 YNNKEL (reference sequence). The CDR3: CASSQGGGDTYEQYF. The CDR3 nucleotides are TGTGCCAGCAGCCAAGGAGGGGGTGATACCTACGAGCAGTACTTC.

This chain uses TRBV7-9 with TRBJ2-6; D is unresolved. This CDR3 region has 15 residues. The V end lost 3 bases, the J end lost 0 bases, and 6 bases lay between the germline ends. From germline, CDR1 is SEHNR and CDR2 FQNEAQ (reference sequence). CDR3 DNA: TGTGCCAGCAGCTTCAGTCGCTCTGGGGCCAACGTCCTGACTTTC. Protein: CASSFSRSGANVLTF. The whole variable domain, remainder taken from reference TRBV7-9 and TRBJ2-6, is DTGVSQNPRHKITKRGQNVTFRCDPISEHNRLYWYRQTLGQGPEFLTYFQNEAQLEKSRLLSDRFSAERPKGSFSTLEIQRTEQGDSAMYLCASSFSRSGANVLTFGAGSRLTVL.

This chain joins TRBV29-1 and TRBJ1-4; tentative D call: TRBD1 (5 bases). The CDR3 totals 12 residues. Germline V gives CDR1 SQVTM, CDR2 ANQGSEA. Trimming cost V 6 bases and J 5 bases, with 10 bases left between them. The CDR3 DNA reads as TGCAGCGTGGGGCCTCTAAATGAAAAACTGTTTTTT. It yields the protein CSVGPLNEKLFF.

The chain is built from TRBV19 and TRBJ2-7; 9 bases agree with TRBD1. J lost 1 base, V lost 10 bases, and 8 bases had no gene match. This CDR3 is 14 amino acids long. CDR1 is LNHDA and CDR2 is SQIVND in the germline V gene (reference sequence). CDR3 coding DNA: TGTGCCACCTCCCGGGACAGGGCATCCTACGAGCAGTACTTC. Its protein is CATSRDRASYEQYF.

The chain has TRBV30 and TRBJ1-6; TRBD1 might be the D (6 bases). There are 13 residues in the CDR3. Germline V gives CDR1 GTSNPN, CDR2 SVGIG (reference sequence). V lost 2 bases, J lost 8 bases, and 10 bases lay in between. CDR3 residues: CAWSMQGYSPLHF. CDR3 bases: TGTGCCTGGAGTATGCAGGGGTATTCACCCCTCCACTTT.